This T cell receptor beta chain was obtained from a study of multiple sclerosis patients with progressive multifocal leukoencephalopathy (dated by TCRdb to between 2019 and 2020). Regarding the research as a whole: Peripheral T and B cells were examined in MS patients who developed PML (4 under natalizumab, 1 after alemtuzumab) and in treated patients who did not develop PML. The study aimed to detect JC virus-specific or public T-cell expansions arising at the time of PML onset. A couple of patients on natalizumab who later developed PML were tracked over time from before therapy, through 6 and 12 months, up to PML onset.

In the paper's terms, the time point label means: more than 5 months of natalizumab therapy. The meaning of the sample's treatment or condition label: on natalizumab therapy at sampling. Every listed patient had earlier received interferon beta, and every PML patient was female. Blood samples for T1 were taken at 6 months of natalizumab therapy, and blood samples for T2 were taken at 12 months of natalizumab therapy. Isolation of peripheral blood mononuclear cells was performed by Ficoll-Hypaque density gradient centrifugation. Library preparation was by the immunoSEQ multiplex PCR assay. Synthetic inline TR CDR3 controls covering all V-J pairings were spiked into each PCR to estimate template counts and remove amplification bias. Reads went through processing to reduce amplification and sequencing bias, and quantification was done against synthetic TR CDR3 analogs. Turning to the authors' computational methods: Raw data were processed in ImmunoSEQ Analyzer, with out-of-frame sequences and CDR3s containing stop codons removed, and genes were named according to IMGT nomenclature. Repertoire diversity was summarized as normalized Shannon entropy, defined as 1 minus Pielou's evenness. TRB sequences were considered identical only when V gene, J gene and CDR3 were shared. Public PML clonotypes were defined as CDR3s shared by two or more PML-onset samples but absent from earlier samples, from controls, and from public databases. Skylign with the observed count method was used to analyze CDR3 amino acid composition at each position. Drawn from immuneACCESS, this table holds only the in-frame rearrangements with V and J called that TCRdb kept. Clones are partly lost; checked studies trace under half to an unresolved V gene and leave the rest unexplained. That table gives V, J and clone size, and the DNA gave D and trimming. Here the sample has about 30,000 clones; roughly 86% occur a single time. Roughly 1.6% of the sample goes to the ten largest clones.

Points on this clone: Its antigen remains undetermined. No base qualities exist here, and no much larger clone lies one base off it.

From the cysteine up to the phenylalanine, the CDR3 has a length of 13 residues. Of all the DNA, just the CDR3 is kept, 39 bases in frame from base 1. Trimming costs V 6 bases and J 2 bases, and their ends lie 8 bases apart. Sequences LNHNV (CDR1) and YYDKDF (CDR2) are obtained from the germline V gene (reference sequence). The research as a whole found: When PML developed, neither common TRBV or TRBJ gene usage nor preferential TRBV-TRBJ pairings were detected. Only peripheral blood was analyzed, although cerebrospinal fluid or brain lymphocytes might be more informative for natalizumab-associated PML. Because of the small, descriptive cohort, whether findings reflect JC virus infection or general immunocompromise remained unclear. TRB clones with frequency above 0.5% were observed only in PML patients, but the clones expanded at PML onset were found to be already present before and during natalizumab therapy. In most PML patients, lower normalized Shannon entropy suggested less diverse TRB repertoires, while the natalizumab-treated controls had values close to 1.

The starting material was PBMCs, obtained from a patient treated with natalizumab. In this chain, TRBV15 is recombined with TRBJ1-5; TRBD1 is perhaps the D gene, given 6 matching bases. The receptor was isolated from a human donor with multiple sclerosis. The CDR3 in this case is CATRGGRNQPQHF. Here is the DNA: TGTGCCACCAGAGGGGGACGCAATCAGCCCCAGCATTTT.